The clone carrying this T cell receptor beta chain was detected many times. Its antigen is undetermined. The data derive from a study of neurological immune-mediated disorders. General study results and limits: While HTLV-1-associated myelopathy showed the greatest TCR clonal expansion, multiple sclerosis showed the least, falling below healthy controls.

A single record per CDR3 protein comes from TCRdb applying MiXCR to the 5' RACE reads. The table includes under 45,000 distinct CDR3 sequences, approximately 14% detected once. J lost 6 bases, V lost 3 bases, and 4 bases had no gene match. This CDR3 spans 14 amino acids. Germline V gives CDR1 SEHNR, CDR2 FQNEAQ (reference sequence). The receptor was derived from a woman in her sixties with HTLV-1-associated myelopathy (HAM/TSP). The sequenced sample was CD4+ T cells from blood. The chain is built from TRBV7-9 and TRBJ1-4, with TRBD1 matching over 7 bases. The CDR3 loop reads CASSLYRGDEKLFF. DNA of the CDR3: TGTGCCAGCAGCTTGTACAGGGGAGATGAAAAACTGTTTTTT.